The 9 T cell receptor beta chains in this list originate from one sample, sequenced in a study of T-cell reconstitution after alpha-beta-depleted transplantation in children. Construction of the TCRbeta library involved unique molecular identifiers. One entry per CDR3 protein results from TCRdb running MiXCR on the PCR reads. The table shows more than 200,000 distinct CDR3 sequences, with around 8.9% occurring only once. The material sequenced was PBMCs from the stem cell graft donor, taken from the stem cell graft. Source of these receptors: a human donor who donated a stem cell graft to a child with SCID.

This clonotype was counted at least ten times. The rearrangement joins TRBV5-1 to TRBJ2-3; D ambiguous. The length of the CDR3 is 14 residues. The germline CDR1 and CDR2 sequences are SGHRS and YFSETQ. Trimming took off 1 base at V and 4 bases at J, with 10 bases between the two ends. CDR3 loop: CASSLLGGPDTQYF. The CDR3 DNA sequence: TGCGCCAGCAGCTTGTTGGGCGGCCCAGATACGCAGTATTTT.

This clonotype was counted many times. The rearrangement links TRBV20-1 to TRBJ1-2; 7 bases are a match to TRBD1. The CDR3 has 14 amino acids. Germline V lookup: CDR1 DFQATT, CDR2 SNEGSKA (reference sequence). The CDR3 sequence: CKLYRTGEIYGYTF. As DNA, the CDR3 is TGCAAGCTGTACCGGACAGGCGAGATCTATGGCTACACCTTC.

The chain joins TRBV28 to TRBJ2-5, with D hard to call. The CDR3 runs to 18 residues. Germline loops: CDR1 MDHEN, CDR2 SYDVKM. V lost 10 bases and J lost 4, with 31 bases in between. The CDR3 DNA sequence: TGTGCCATCGGCCCCGGCGTCCTCTGGGTGGGTACAAGAGAGACCCAGTACTTC. It is translated as CAIGPGVLWVGTRETQYF.

This clonotype appeared many times. The chain is built from TRBV11-1 and TRBJ2-4; D may be TRBD1 or TRBD2 (7 bases each). This CDR3 region has 18 residues. Per the germline V gene, CDR1 is SGHAT and CDR2 is FQDESV (reference sequence). V gave up 4 bases and J gave up 3 bases, with 22 bases separating them. The CDR3 nucleotides are TGTGCCAGCAGCTCGCGACAGGGAGGGGGTTACGACAAAAACATTCAGTACTTC. Its translation: CASSSRQGGGYDKNIQYF.

The sample holds many counts of this clonotype. The chain recombines TRBV6-5 with TRBJ2-7; TRBD1 aligns across 7 bases. CDR1 is MNHEY, CDR2 SVGAGI, per germline. V was clipped by 0 bases and J by 0 bases; unmatched bases: 11. The CDR3 is 18 amino acids. The CDR3, as DNA: TGTGCCAGCAGTTACTCTTGGCTGGGGACAGCCAACTCCTACGAGCAGTACTTC. It is translated as CASSYSWLGTANSYEQYF.

This clonotype appeared many times. The chain joins TRBV6-2 or TRBV6-3 to TRBJ1-1; D not resolved. Between the trimmed V and J ends, which lost 4 bases and 2 bases, there was a span of 14 bases. CDR3 length: 15 residues. Germline V gene lookup returns CDR1 MNHEY and CDR2 SVGEGT. CDR3 in amino acids: CASSLAETTNTEAFF. The CDR3 DNA reads as TGTGCCAGCAGTTTGGCCGAGACAACAAACACTGAAGCTTTCTTT.

V gene TRBV28 combines with J gene TRBJ1-2; weak D call: TRBD1 (6 bases). This CDR3 spans 15 amino acids. V was trimmed by 4 bases and J by 4 bases, leaving 16 bases between them. Germline assignment: CDR1 MDHEN and CDR2 SYDVKM. The CDR3 coding sequence is TGTGCCAGCAGTTCTGCAGGGGAAGGGAGCTATGGCTACACCTTC. This encodes CASSSAGEGSYGYTF.

This clonotype has at least ten counts. V gene TRBV4-1 combines with J gene TRBJ2-2; D not resolved. The germline V gene has CDR1 MGHRA and CDR2 YSYEKL. V dropped 1 base and J dropped 7 bases, with 22 bases sitting between them. CDR3 size: 18 residues. The CDR3 sequence: CASSQGWVVGFPGGELFF. DNA for the CDR3: TGCGCCAGCAGCCAAGGATGGGTCGTGGGGTTTCCTGGCGGGGAGCTGTTTTTT.

The sample holds many counts of this clonotype. The rearrangement joins TRBV12-3 or TRBV12-4 to TRBJ2-2; D may be TRBD1 (5 bases). Trimming cost V 3 bases and J 6 bases, with 8 bases left between them. The CDR3 has 13 amino acids. CDR3 region: CASSFYRSGELFF. In nucleotides, the CDR3 is TGTGCCAGCAGTTTCTACAGGTCCGGGGAGCTGTTTTTT.